This TCR beta chain appears in the sequencing data of a study of regulatory T cells in long-lasting Graves disease. Study-level findings and limits: Persistent disease was characterized by preferential usage of TRBV28, TRBJ1-2 and TRBJ2-5. Accuracy was possibly reduced by small sample size.

The time point: persistent/refractory GD, antithyroid drugs over 5 years with positive TRAb. Preparation of the TCR library used RNA extracted from PBMCs. Combining iRepertoire HTBI primers with Arm-PCR of CDR3 regions, the authors built TCR beta libraries. As processed by the authors: Segment identification across samples yielded 60 to 80 TRBV and 12 to 15 TRBJ segments. Each CDR3 protein gets one entry after TCRdb re-called the multiplex PCR reads with MiXCR. The V and J calls follow TCRdb's processing rather than the paper's. The sample consists of about 470,000 distinct CDR3 sequences, roughly 20% of them appearing once. With respect to this clonotype: Its antigen is unknown. One end of the junction varies from germline; a read error may be responsible.

This CDR3 has 14 amino acids. Germline V gives CDR1 PRHDT, CDR2 FYEKMQ (reference sequence). The starting material was peripheral blood mononuclear cells (PBMCs), obtained when the disease was refractory, from a patient treated with antithyroid drugs. This TCR was recovered from a female donor with Graves disease. The V and J genes are TRBV13 and TRBJ2-7; 9 bases match TRBD1. CDR3 DNA: TGTGCCAGCAGCCACGGACAGGGGTGGTACGAGCAGTCCTTC. Amino acid sequence: CASSHGQGWYEQSF.